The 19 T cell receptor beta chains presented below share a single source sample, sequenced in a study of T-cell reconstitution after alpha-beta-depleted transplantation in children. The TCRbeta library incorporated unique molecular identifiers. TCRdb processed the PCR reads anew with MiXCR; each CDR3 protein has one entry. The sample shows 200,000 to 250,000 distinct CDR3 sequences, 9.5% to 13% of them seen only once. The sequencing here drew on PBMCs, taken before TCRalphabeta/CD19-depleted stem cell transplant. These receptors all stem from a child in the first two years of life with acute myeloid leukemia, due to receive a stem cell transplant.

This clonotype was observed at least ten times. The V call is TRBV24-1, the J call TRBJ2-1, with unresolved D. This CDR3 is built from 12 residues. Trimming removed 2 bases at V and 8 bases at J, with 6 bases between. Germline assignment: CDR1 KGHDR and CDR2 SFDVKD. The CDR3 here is CATSDSADEQFF. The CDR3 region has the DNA TGTGCCACCAGTGATTCGGCCGATGAGCAGTTCTTC.

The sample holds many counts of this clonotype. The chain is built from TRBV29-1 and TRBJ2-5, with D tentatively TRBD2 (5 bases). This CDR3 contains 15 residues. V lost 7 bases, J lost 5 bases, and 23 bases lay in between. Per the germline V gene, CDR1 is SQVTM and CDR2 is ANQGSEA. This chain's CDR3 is CSAAEYRAPGETQYF. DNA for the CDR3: TGCAGCGCCGCCGAATACCGGGCCCCGGGGGAGACCCAGTACTTC.

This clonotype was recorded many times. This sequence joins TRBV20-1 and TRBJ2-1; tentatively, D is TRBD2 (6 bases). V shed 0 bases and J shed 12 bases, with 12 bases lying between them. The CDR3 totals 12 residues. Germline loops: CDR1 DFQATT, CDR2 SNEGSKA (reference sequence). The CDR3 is CSARDPAGGQFF. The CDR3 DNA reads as TGCAGTGCTAGAGATCCTGCCGGGGGGCAGTTCTTC.

CDR3 sequence: CASSFPDDRGPYEQYF. CDR3 nucleotide sequence: TGTGCCAGCAGCTTCCCCGACGACAGGGGGCCCTACGAGCAGTACTTC. V is TRBV11-2 and J is TRBJ2-7; TRBD1 aligns across 10 bases. After removal of 3 bases from V and 2 bases from J, the junction contained 7 bases not matched to a gene. Germline V gives CDR1 SGHAT, CDR2 FQNNGV. The CDR3 has 16 residues.

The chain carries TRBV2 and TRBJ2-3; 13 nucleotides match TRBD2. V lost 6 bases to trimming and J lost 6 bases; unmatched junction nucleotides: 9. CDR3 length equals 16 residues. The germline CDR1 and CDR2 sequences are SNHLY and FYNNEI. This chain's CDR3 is CASRATSGGPGDTQYF. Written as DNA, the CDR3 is TGTGCCAGCAGGGCGACTAGCGGGGGGCCCGGGGATACGCAGTATTTT.

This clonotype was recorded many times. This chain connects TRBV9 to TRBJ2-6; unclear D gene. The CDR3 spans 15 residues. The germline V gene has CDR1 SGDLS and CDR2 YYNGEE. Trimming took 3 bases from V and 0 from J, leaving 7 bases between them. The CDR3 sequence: CASSDTGSGANVLTF. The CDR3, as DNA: TGTGCCAGCAGCGACACTGGCTCTGGGGCCAACGTCCTGACTTTC.

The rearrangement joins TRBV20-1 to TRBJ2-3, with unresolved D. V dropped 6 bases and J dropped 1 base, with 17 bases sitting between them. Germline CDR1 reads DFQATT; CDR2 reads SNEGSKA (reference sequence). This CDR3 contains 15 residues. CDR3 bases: TGCAGTGCGGCGACGTCCCGTCTTGGCACAGATACGCAGTATTTT. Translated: CSAATSRLGTDTQYF.

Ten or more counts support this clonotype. For the CDR3, the DNA is TGCAGTGCTAGAGATTCTGGGTTTGGGGCCAACGTCCTGACTTTC. Its protein is CSARDSGFGANVLTF. This chain links TRBV20-1 with TRBJ2-6; no clear D. Germline CDR1 is DFQATT and CDR2 is SNEGSKA (reference sequence). The CDR3 length is 15 residues. Trimming shortened V by 0 bases and J by 3 bases, and 9 bases separated the two germline ends.

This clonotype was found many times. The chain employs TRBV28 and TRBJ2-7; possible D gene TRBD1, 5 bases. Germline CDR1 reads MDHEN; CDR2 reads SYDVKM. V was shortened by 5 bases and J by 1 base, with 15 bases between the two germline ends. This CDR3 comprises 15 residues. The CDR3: CASSPQGFKSYEQYF. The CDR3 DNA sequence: TGTGCCAGCAGTCCTCAGGGATTTAAGTCCTACGAGCAGTACTTC.

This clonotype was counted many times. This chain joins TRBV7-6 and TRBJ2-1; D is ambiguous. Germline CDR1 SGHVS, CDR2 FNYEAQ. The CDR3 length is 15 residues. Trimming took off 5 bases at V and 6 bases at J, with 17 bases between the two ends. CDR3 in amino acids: CASSQLASAPNEQFF. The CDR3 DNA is TGTGCCAGCAGCCAATTGGCCTCAGCCCCCAATGAGCAGTTCTTC.

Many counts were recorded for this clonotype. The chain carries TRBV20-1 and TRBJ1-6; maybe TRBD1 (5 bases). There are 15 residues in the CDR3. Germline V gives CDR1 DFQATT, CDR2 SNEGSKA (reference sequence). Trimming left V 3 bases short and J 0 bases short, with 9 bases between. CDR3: CSASSQGSYNSPLHF. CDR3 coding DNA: TGCAGTGCTAGTTCGCAGGGCTCCTATAATTCACCCCTCCACTTT.

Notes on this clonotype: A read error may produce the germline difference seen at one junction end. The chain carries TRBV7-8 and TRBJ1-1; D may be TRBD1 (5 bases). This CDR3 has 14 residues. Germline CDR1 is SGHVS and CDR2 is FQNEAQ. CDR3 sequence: CAGSSEGSSRKAFF. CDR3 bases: TGTGCCGGCAGCTCGGAGGGGTCGAGTCGAAAAGCTTTCTTT.

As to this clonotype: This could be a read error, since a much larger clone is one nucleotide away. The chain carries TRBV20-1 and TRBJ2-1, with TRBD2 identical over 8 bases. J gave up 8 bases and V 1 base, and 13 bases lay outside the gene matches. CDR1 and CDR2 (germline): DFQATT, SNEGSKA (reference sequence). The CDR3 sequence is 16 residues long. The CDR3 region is CSARVTNGREWDEQFF. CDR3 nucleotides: TGCAGTGCTAGAGTAACTAACGGGAGGGAGTGGGATGAGCAGTTCTTC.

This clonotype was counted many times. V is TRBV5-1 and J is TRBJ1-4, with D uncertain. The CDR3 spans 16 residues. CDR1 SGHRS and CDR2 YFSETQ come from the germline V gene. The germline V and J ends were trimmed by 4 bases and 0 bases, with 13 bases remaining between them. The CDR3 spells CASSPQAGATNEKLFF. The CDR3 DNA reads TGCGCCAGCAGCCCGCAGGCGGGTGCAACTAATGAAAAACTGTTTTTT.

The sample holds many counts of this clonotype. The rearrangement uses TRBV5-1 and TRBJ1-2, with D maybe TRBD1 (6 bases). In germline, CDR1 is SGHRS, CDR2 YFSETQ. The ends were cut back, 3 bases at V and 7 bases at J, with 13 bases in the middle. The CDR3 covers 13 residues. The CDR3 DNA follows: TGCGCCAGCAGCTCGGACAGTCCGACTGGCTACACCTTC. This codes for CASSSDSPTGYTF. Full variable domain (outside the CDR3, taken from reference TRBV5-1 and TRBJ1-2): KAGVTQTPRYLIKTRGQQVTLSCSPISGHRSVSWYQQTPGQGLQFLFEYFSETQRNKGNFPGRFSGRQFSNSRSEMNVSTLELGDSALYLCASSSDSPTGYTFGSGTRLTVV.

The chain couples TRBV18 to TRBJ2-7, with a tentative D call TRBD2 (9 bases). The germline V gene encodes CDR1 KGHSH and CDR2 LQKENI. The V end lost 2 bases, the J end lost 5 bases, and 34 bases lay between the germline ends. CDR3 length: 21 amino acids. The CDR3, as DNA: TGTGCCAGCTCACCATGGGGCGGACAGGGTTTCGGTAGCGGGAGCGCCCACGAGCAGTACTTC. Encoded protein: CASSPWGGQGFGSGSAHEQYF. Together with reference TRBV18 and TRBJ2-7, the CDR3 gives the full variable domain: NAGVMQNPRHLVRRRGQEARLRCSPMKGHSHVYWYRQLPEEGLKFMVYLQKENIIDESGMPKERFSAEFPKEGPSILRIQQVVRGDSAAYFCASSPWGGQGFGSGSAHEQYFGPGTRLTVT.

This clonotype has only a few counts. The DNA for the CDR3 is TGTGCCAGCAGCCCCCCACAGGGATGGACTGAAGCTTTCTTT. It encodes CASSPPQGWTEAFF. This chain links TRBV7-2 with TRBJ1-1; D is possibly TRBD1 (6 bases). This CDR3 contains 14 residues. V was clipped by 5 bases and J by 5 bases, with 15 bases between them. The germline V gene encodes CDR1 SGHTA and CDR2 FQGNSA.

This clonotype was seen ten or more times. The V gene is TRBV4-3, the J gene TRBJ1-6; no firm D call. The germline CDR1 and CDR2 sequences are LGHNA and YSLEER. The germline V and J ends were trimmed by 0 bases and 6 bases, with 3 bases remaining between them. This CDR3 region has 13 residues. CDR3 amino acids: CASSQDSNSPLHF. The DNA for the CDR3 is TGCGCCAGCAGCCAAGACAGTAATTCACCCCTCCACTTT.

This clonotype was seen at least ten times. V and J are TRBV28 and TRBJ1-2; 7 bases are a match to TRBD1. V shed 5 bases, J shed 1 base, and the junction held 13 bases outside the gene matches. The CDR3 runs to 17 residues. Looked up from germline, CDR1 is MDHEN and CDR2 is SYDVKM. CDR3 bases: TGTGCCAGCAGTCCCCCCCGCCTACAGGGGTTTAACTATGGCTACACCTTC. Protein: CASSPPRLQGFNYGYTF.